Listed here is a single T cell receptor (beta chain). Its antigen is currently unknown. Before any sequencing was done, the ViraFEST assay used viral peptide pools to expand antigen-specific CD4+ T cells. Once cultured for approximately ten days, the cells underwent separation to obtain CD4+ T cells. Participants were given two doses of BNT162b2 or mRNA-1273 vaccine. Germline assignment: CDR1 SGHRS and CDR2 YFSETQ. The CDR3 is 15 amino acids. The trim removed 2 bases at V and 5 bases at J, leaving 4 bases unmatched. These data come from a study of vaccination effects on CD4 cells after COVID-19. Study-wide results and limits: Few convalescent patients were studied, and early post-infection samples were lacking.

The protocol was immunoSEQ multiplex PCR, while the TCRdb copy is restricted to in-frame clones and leaves out a portion. This sample has fewer than 25,000 clones, with 77% found just once. The clonotype originates from a human donor who received a COVID-19 vaccine. The sequencing here drew on CD4+ T cells from PBMCs cultured with HCoV-NL63 spike peptides, taken after COVID-19 vaccination. The chain joins TRBV5-1 to TRBJ2-2; 9 bases fit TRBD1. The CDR3 DNA reads TGCGCCAGCAGCTTACAGGGGGCGGGGACCGGGGAGCTGTTTTTT. This translates into CASSLQGAGTGELFF.